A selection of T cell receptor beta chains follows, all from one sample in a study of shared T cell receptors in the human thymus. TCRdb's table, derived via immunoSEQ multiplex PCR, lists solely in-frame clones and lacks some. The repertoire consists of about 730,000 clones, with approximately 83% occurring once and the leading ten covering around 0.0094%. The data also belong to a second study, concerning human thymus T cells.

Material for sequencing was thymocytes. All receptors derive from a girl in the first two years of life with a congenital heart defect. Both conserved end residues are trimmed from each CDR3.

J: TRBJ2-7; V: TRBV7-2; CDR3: ASSLAEENYEQY
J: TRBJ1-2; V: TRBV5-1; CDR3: ASSQSLREGYT
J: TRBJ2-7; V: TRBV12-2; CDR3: ASRLASPRDESYEQY
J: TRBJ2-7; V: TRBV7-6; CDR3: ASSSWTDYEQY
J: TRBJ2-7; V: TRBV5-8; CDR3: ASSPLTGAPYEQY
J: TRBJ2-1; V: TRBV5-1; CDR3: ASSLGGRAGGLPDEQF
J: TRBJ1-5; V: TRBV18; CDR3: ASSPGRDRGNQPQH
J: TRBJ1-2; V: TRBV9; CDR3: ASNQFSYGYT
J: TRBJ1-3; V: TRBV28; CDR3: ASSSSRPRSGNTIY
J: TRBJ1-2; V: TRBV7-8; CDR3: ASSRTGNYGYT
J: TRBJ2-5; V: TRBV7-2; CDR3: ASSLAGGGNRGRSGETQY
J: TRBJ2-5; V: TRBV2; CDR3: ASSVFSARPDEEETQY
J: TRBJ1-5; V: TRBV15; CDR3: ATSREPNNTRGLNQPQH
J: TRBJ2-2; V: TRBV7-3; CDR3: ASSPGLARRTGELF
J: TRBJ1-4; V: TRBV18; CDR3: ASSPPRWPEGARSEKLF
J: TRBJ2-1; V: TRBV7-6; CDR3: ASSSGDRVWRNEQF
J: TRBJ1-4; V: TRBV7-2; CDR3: ASRLQTGTNEKLF
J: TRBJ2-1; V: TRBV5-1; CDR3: ASSLAERGRSYNEQF
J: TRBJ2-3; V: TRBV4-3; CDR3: ASSQGQGPRDTQY
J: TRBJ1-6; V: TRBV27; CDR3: ASTPRVHHYNSPLH
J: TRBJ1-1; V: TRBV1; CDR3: TSSQVGFAKKGGGTEAF
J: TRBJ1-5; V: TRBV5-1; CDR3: ASSYGTGHNQPQH
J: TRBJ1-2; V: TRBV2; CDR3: ASNHRGRRYGYT
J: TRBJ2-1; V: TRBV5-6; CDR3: ASRETGTRPFSYNEQF
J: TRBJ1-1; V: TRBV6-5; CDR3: ASSYSIQGRDTEAF
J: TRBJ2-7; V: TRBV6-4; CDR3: ASRKLPRSRHYEQY
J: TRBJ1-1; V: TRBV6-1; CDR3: ASSKREKNTEAF
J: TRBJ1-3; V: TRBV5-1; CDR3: ASSSGQGGNTIY
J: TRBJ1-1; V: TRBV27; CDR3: ASSPMTGLNTEAF
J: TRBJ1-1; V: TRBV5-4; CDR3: ASSLDGTVNTEAF
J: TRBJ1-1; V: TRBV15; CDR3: ATSRGSRGRSTEAF
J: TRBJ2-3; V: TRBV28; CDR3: ASSLFPSGGGTDTQY
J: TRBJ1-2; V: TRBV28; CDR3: ASSFKDRVYYGYT
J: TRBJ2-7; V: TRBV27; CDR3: ASRGQGSYEQY
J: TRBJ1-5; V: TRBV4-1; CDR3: ASSQDGGQPHSYSNQPQH
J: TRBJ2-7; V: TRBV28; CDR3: ASSLCPDPDRGRYEQY
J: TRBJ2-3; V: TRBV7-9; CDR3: ASSLFVSGGDTQY
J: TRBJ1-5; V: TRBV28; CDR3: ASSLCRAGGDINQPQH
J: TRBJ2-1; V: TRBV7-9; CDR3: ASSPRGGSSYNEQF
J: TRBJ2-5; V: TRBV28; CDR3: ASSEHRGRETQY
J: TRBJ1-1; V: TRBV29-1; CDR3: SADPSKADGNTEAF
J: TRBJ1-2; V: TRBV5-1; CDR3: ASSLGAGRGRYT
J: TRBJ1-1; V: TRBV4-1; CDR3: ASTSVVWSPGQKNTEAF
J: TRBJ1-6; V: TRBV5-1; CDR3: ASSLAGGRDSPLH
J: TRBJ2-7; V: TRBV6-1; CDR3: ASYSTDYEQY